The clone carrying this TCR beta chain was detected ten times or more. This sample is part of a study of T cells after yellow fever vaccination. TCRdb re-called the 5' RACE reads with MiXCR, one entry per CDR3 protein. The sample yields about 210,000 distinct CDR3 sequences, under 3.5% seen once. V was pared by 7 bases and J by 4 bases, with 3 bases of the junction left unmatched. Germline V gene data show CDR1 as SGHRS and CDR2 as YFSETQ. The CDR3 contains 14 residues. This chain joins TRBV5-1 and TRBJ2-1, with 12 bases identical to TRBD1. The receptor was isolated from a man aged 18 to 35 who received the YFV17D yellow fever vaccine. The source was CD4+ T cells sorted from PBMCs, collected 10 days after the yellow fever booster vaccination. The CDR3 DNA follows: TGCGCCAGCGGGGGACAGGGGGCTTACAATGAGCAGTTCTTC. This codes for CASGGQGAYNEQFF.